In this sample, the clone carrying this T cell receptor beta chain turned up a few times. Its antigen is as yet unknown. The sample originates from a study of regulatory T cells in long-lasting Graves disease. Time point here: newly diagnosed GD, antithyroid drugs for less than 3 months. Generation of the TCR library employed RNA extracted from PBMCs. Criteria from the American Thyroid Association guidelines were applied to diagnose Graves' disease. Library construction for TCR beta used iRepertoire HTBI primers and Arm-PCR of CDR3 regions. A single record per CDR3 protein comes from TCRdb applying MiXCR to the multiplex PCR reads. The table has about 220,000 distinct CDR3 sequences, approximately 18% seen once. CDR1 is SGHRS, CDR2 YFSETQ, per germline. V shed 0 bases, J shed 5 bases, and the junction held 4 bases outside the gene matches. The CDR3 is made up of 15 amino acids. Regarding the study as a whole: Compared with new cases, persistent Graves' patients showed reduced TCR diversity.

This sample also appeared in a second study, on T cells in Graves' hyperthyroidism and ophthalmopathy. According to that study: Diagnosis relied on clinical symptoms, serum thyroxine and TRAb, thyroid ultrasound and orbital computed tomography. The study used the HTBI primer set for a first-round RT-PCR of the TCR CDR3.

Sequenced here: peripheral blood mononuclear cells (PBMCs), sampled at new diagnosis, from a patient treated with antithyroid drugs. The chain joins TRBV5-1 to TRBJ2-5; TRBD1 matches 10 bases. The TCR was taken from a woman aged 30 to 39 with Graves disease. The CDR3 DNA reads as TGCGCCAGCAGCTTGGCCGGGACAGGGGCCGAGACCCAGTACTTC. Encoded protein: CASSLAGTGAETQYF.